A selection of T cell receptor beta chains follows, all from one sample in a study of control samples from healthy donors and cancer patients. Clones were read by immunoSEQ multiplex PCR, and TCRdb kept only the in-frame ones, dropping some. This sample has 100,000 to 150,000 clones, with approximately 92% found just once. The sample taken for sequencing was PBMCs. Source of these receptors: a man older than 75 with head and neck cancer. Each CDR3 is given with its conserved first and last residue. The order of the fields is J gene, D gene, V gene, clone size, CDR3 protein, CDR3 DNA. A D gene is named only where the DNA matches it firmly. Some rows have no size entry. The others give once, few or many, or a class for an expanded clone.

TRBJ2-5 . TRBV7-9 . CASSLELAEETQYF TGTGCCAGCAGCTTAGAACTAGCCGAAGAGACCCAGTACTTC
TRBJ2-1 TRBD1 TRBV11-2 . CASSSGQSSYNEQFF TGTGCCAGCAGCTCGGGACAGTCCTCCTACAATGAGCAGTTCTTC
TRBJ1-5 TRBD1 TRBV2 . CASSLQGGAQPQHF TGTGCCAGCAGCTTACAGGGGGGAGCTCAGCCCCAGCATTTT
TRBJ1-2 TRBD1 TRBV5-5 . CASSWGVQGTSDGYTF TGTGCCAGCAGCTGGGGGGTACAGGGGACCTCGGATGGCTACACCTTC
TRBJ1-2 . TRBV11-2 . CASSFTQNYGYTF TGTGCCAGCAGCTTTACACAGAACTATGGCTACACCTTC
TRBJ1-5 . TRBV13 . CASSSYRGLGKPQHF TGTGCCAGCAGCTCCTACCGGGGCCTAGGGAAGCCCCAGCATTTT
TRBJ2-3 TRBD2 TRBV30 . CAWSIAGGPTDTQYF TGTGCCTGGAGTATAGCGGGAGGACCCACAGATACGCAGTATTTT
TRBJ1-1 TRBD1 TRBV4-3 . CASSQDDRGPEAFF TGCGCCAGCAGCCAAGACGACAGGGGGCCTGAAGCTTTCTTT
TRBJ2-7 . TRBV2 once CASSPFITGSGEQYF TGTGCCAGCAGTCCCTTTATTACAGGGAGTGGTGAGCAGTACTTC
TRBJ1-4 . TRBV11-2 . CASSFGTGINEKLFF TGTGCCAGCAGCTTCGGGACGGGGATTAATGAAAAACTGTTTTTT
TRBJ2-5 TRBD2 TRBV28 . CASRSGMQETQYF TGTGCCAGCCGAAGCGGGATGCAAGAGACCCAGTACTTC
TRBJ1-4 . TRBV7-9 once CASSLVVGRTDEKLFF TGTGCCAGCAGCTTAGTGGTAGGTCGGACCGATGAAAAACTGTTTTTT
TRBJ1-3 TRBD1 TRBV5-1 . CASSGTGFSGNTIYF TGCGCCAGCAGTGGGACAGGATTCTCTGGAAACACCATATATTTT
TRBJ2-1 TRBD1 TRBV6-5 . CASSPLDRRHNEQFF TGTGCCAGCAGTCCATTGGACAGGAGACACAATGAGCAGTTCTTC
TRBJ2-4 . TRBV9 . CASSVGEDIQYF TGTGCCAGCAGCGTAGGTGAGGACATTCAGTACTTC
TRBJ1-5 . TRBV6-2/TRBV6-3 . CASSWTAADQPQHF TGTGCCAGCAGTTGGACGGCGGCTGATCAGCCCCAGCATTTT
TRBJ1-1 . TRBV2 . CASRGNRAGAEAFF TGTGCCAGCAGGGGAAACCGGGCTGGCGCTGAAGCTTTCTTT
TRBJ1-2 . TRBV19 . CASSRDGYTF TGTGCCAGCAGTCGAGATGGCTACACCTTC
TRBJ2-2 TRBD1 TRBV30 . CAWSVVSRGRGELFF TGTGCCTGGAGTGTTGTTAGCAGGGGGCGCGGGGAGCTGTTTTTT
TRBJ2-7 TRBD2 TRBV7-2 . CASGAREGRYEQYF TGTGCCAGCGGTGCGAGGGAGGGTAGATACGAGCAGTACTTC
TRBJ2-5 . TRBV3-1/TRBV3-2 . CASSHPLGTDQETQYF TGTGCCAGCAGCCACCCCCTGGGCACGGACCAAGAGACCCAGTACTTC
TRBJ2-5 . TRBV7-8 few CASSSGWGLGQETQYF TGTGCCAGCAGCTCCGGGTGGGGGTTAGGCCAAGAGACCCAGTACTTC
TRBJ2-1 . TRBV11-2 . CASSSQGVEQFF TGTGCCAGCAGCTCTCAGGGCGTTGAGCAGTTCTTC
TRBJ1-2 . TRBV6-4 . CASSDAVNYGYTF TGTGCCAGCAGTGACGCGGTCAACTATGGCTACACCTTC
TRBJ2-1 . TRBV6-5 . CASSYSLASSYNEQFF TGTGCCAGCAGTTACTCGCTAGCGAGCTCCTACAATGAGCAGTTCTTC
TRBJ2-3 . TRBV24-1 . CATSPGVTDTQYF TGTGCCACCAGTCCGGGAGTAACAGATACGCAGTATTTT
TRBJ2-3 TRBD2 TRBV3-1/TRBV3-2 . CASKTSGGTDTQYF TGTGCCAGCAAGACTAGCGGGGGAACAGATACGCAGTATTTT
TRBJ1-2 . TRBV5-1 once CASSKTLDYGYTF TGCGCCAGCAGCAAAACGTTAGACTATGGCTACACCTTC
TRBJ2-1 TRBD2 TRBV9 . CASSISGRPYNEQFF TGTGCCAGCAGCATTAGCGGGAGGCCATACAATGAGCAGTTCTTC
TRBJ2-1 TRBD2 TRBV29-1 . CSVAPSGSINEQFF TGCAGCGTTGCTCCTAGCGGGAGCATCAATGAGCAGTTCTTC
TRBJ2-2 . TRBV12-3/TRBV12-4 . CASSFYEGGELFF TGTGCCAGCAGTTTTTACGAGGGCGGGGAGCTGTTTTTT
TRBJ1-4 TRBD1 TRBV5-1 . CASSETGTATNEKLFF TGCGCCAGCAGCGAGACAGGGACGGCAACTAATGAAAAACTGTTTTTT
TRBJ2-2 TRBD1 TRBV7-2 . CASSLFQGVTGTGELFF TGTGCCAGCAGTCTCTTCCAGGGGGTGACAGGGACCGGGGAGCTGTTTTTT
TRBJ1-2 . TRBV6-5 . CASSQRVLQGYTF TGTGCCAGCAGTCAACGGGTACTACAAGGCTACACCTTC
TRBJ1-6 TRBD1 TRBV3-1/TRBV3-2 . CASSQPTGSNSPLHF TGTGCCAGCAGCCAACCGACAGGGAGTAATTCACCCCTCCACTTT
TRBJ1-1 . TRBV7-2 . CASSFTTGSTEAFF TGTGCCAGCAGCTTTACCACAGGGAGCACTGAAGCTTTCTTT
TRBJ2-1 TRBD2 TRBV27 once CASSLGLAGGPGSYNEQFF TGTGCCAGCAGTTTAGGTCTAGCGGGAGGACCAGGGTCCTACAATGAGCAGTTCTTC
TRBJ2-5 . TRBV23-1 . CASTAPILWAETQYF TGCGCCAGCACCGCCCCCATCCTTTGGGCGGAGACCCAGTACTTC
TRBJ1-2 . TRBV6-5 . CASTTGGIGGYTF TGTGCCAGCACCACCGGGGGGATCGGTGGCTACACCTTC
TRBJ1-2 . TRBV29-1 . CSVAGQGNYGYTF TGCAGCGTCGCCGGGCAGGGGAACTATGGCTACACCTTC
TRBJ1-1 . TRBV5-1 . CASSLAVTNTEAFF TGCGCCAGCAGCTTGGCCGTAACGAACACTGAAGCTTTCTTT
TRBJ2-7 TRBD2 TRBV27 . CASSLGGSINYEQYF TGTGCCAGCAGTTTGGGCGGGAGCATTAACTACGAGCAGTACTTC
TRBJ2-3 TRBD2 TRBV6-1 . CASSEGLAGGFDTQYF TGTGCCAGCAGTGAAGGACTAGCGGGGGGGTTTGATACGCAGTATTTT
TRBJ1-2 TRBD1 TRBV28 . CASSLVGGLDYGYTF TGTGCCAGCAGTTTAGTAGGGGGCTTGGACTATGGCTACACCTTC
TRBJ1-6 TRBD1 TRBV6-5 . CASSYWDSHSPLHF TGTGCCAGCAGTTACTGGGACAGTCATTCACCCCTCCACTTT
TRBJ2-1 TRBD2 TRBV11-3 . CASSLDGRPYNEQFF TGTGCCAGCAGCTTAGACGGGAGGCCCTACAATGAGCAGTTCTTC
TRBJ2-1 . TRBV29-1 . CSVEASQAFNEQFF TGCAGCGTTGAAGCCTCCCAGGCCTTCAATGAGCAGTTCTTC
TRBJ1-2 . TRBV19 . CASSISNSGTRLGYGYTF TGTGCCAGTAGTATCTCAAACTCCGGGACGAGGCTAGGCTATGGCTACACCTTC
TRBJ1-1 . TRBV2 . CASEIRGSSNTEAFF TGTGCCAGCGAGATCCGCGGCAGTTCAAACACTGAAGCTTTCTTT
TRBJ1-1 . TRBV5-1 . CASSLTGSETEAFF TGCGCCAGCAGCTTAACGGGGAGCGAAACTGAAGCTTTCTTT
TRBJ2-7 . TRBV27 . CASSLRGAYEQYF TGTGCCAGCAGTTTAAGAGGGGCCTACGAGCAGTACTTC
TRBJ2-1 TRBD1 TRBV2 . CASIRDRGYNEQFF TGTGCCAGCATCCGGGACAGGGGATACAATGAGCAGTTCTTC
TRBJ2-2 . TRBV19 . CASINTASGTGELFF TGTGCCAGTATCAATACAGCATCTGGAACCGGGGAGCTGTTTTTT
TRBJ1-1 . TRBV12-3/TRBV12-4 . CASSSRANTEAFF TGTGCCAGCAGTTCGCGGGCTAACACTGAAGCTTTCTTT